This T cell receptor (beta chain) was sequenced during a study of chemoradiotherapy in HPV16-positive cancers (dated by TCRdb to between 2021 and 2023). About the investigation overall: Functional T-cell assays on cells from two HPV16-positive patients defined candidate HPV-specific T-cell clones and common TCR motifs. Whether T-cell immunity against the HPV oncoproteins E6 and E7 changes during chemoradiotherapy and whether survival is affected by this immunity were examined in the study. The candidate HPV-specific TCRs and motifs were subsequently tracked in TCR repertoires obtained from 70 to 95 patients with HPV-related cancers. Study-wide findings and limitations: In HPV16-positive patients, expansion of HPV-responsive T cells during chemoradiotherapy was found to be associated with improved recurrence-free survival. Only two HPV16-positive patients were used to derive the functional definition of HPV-specific T cells, and the survival association was reported for HPV16-positive patients. Expansion of candidate HPV-specific clones and E7-related TCR motifs was observed in the tumor microenvironment during treatment, whereas no such expansion was observed for non-HPV-specific T cells.

The CDR3 has 14 amino acids, counting the end cysteine and phenylalanine. Of the read, only the CDR3 DNA is kept; its 42 bases are in frame from base 1. Relative to germline, V is 5 bases shorter and J is 2 bases shorter, with 8 bases between their ends. CDR1 and CDR2 (SGHTS, YDEGEE) derive from the germline V gene. A note on this clone: What antigen it recognizes has not been identified. Base qualities are not at hand, and no much larger clone is one base apart.

Repertoires were sampled repeatedly over the course of chemoradiotherapy, so clonal expansion could be followed in the tumor microenvironment. Library method: the immunoSEQ multiplex PCR assay. This immuneACCESS table, as held by TCRdb, lists in-frame sequences with V and J called but not all clones. Of the missing ones, under half trace to an unresolved V gene in checked studies; the others have no known cause. A total of thousands of clones appear in this sample, around 80% of them only once. The biggest ten clones account for approximately 6.3% of the sample. The chain is made from TRBV5-8 and TRBJ2-6; no confident D gene assignment can be made. This clonotype was sampled from a human donor with HPV-associated anogenital cancer. The sequencing used tumor tissue, collected from a patient who underwent chemoradiotherapy. The CDR3 has the sequence CASSFATGANVLTF. Read as DNA, the sequence is TGTGCCAGCAGTTTCGCGACTGGGGCCAACGTCCTGACTTTC. Where the CDR3 stops, the reference TRBV5-8 and TRBJ2-6 genes take over; the full variable domain is EAGVTQSPTHLIKTRGQQATLRCSPISGHTSVYWYQQALGLGLQFLLWYDEGEERNRGNFPPRFSGRQFPNYSSELNVNALELEDSALYLCASSFATGANVLTFGAGSRLTVL.